The clone carrying this T cell receptor beta chain has only one observation. This specimen belongs to a study of blood T cell repertoires in COVID-19. Assay: immunoSEQ multiplex PCR; the TCRdb copy retains only in-frame clones and omits some. The table includes a few hundred thousand clones, approximately 85% detected once. Cohorts were assigned according to the clinical history that participants reported. CDR1 and CDR2 from the germline V gene are LNHDA and SQIVND (reference sequence). Trimming removed 5 bases from V and 2 bases from J, with 16 bases in between. The CDR3 extends over 16 amino acids. The clonotype originates from a man aged 30 to 39 who had recovered from COVID-19. Material: PBMCs or T cells enriched from blood (not recorded which). This chain links TRBV19 with TRBJ1-5; perhaps TRBD1 as D (5 bases). The DNA of the CDR3 is TGTGCCAGTAGTCCATTGTGGGGCCGCGGCAATCAGCCCCAGCATTTT. Protein product: CASSPLWGRGNQPQHF.